This T cell receptor (beta chain) was recorded in a study of T cell changes during pregnancy in multiple sclerosis. Sequencing was performed with immunoSEQ multiplex PCR; in TCRdb, only in-frame clones are kept and a portion is missing. This sample has 85,000 to 130,000 clones; approximately 94% occur once, and the top ten carry approximately 0.97%. The CDR3 has 15 amino acids. J gave up 2 bases and V 4 bases, and 5 bases lay outside the gene matches. Germline-derived CDR1 and CDR2 are MNHNS and SASEGT. The J gene is TRBJ1-1, the V gene TRBV6-1; TRBD1 agrees at 9 bases. This TCR was recovered from a female donor with multiple sclerosis, enrolled in a pregnancy study. The material sequenced was peripheral blood, taken before pregnancy. The CDR3 reads CASSARTGVNTEAFF. In DNA, the CDR3 is TGTGCCAGCAGTGCCAGGACAGGGGTTAACACTGAAGCTTTCTTT.